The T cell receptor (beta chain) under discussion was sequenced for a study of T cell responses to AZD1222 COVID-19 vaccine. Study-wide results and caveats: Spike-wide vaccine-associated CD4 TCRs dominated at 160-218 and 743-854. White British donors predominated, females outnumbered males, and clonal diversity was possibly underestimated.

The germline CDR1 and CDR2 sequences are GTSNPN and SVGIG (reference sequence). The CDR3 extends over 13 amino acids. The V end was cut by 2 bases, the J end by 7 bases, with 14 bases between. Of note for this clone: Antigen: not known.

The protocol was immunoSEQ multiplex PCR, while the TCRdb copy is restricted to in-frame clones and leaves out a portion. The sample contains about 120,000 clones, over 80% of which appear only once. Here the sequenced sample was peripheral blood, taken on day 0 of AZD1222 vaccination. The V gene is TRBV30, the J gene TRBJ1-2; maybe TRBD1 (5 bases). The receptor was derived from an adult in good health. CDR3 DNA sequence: TGTGCCTGGAGTTTGAGGGGTTCGGTTGGCTACACCTTC. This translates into CAWSLRGSVGYTF.